This section outlines one T cell receptor (beta chain) sequence together with its context. Authors' analysis steps: Nucleated cell number was recorded as an estimate derived from reference gene primer amplification. The table came from immunoSEQ multiplex PCR; TCRdb's copy has only in-frame clones and leaves some out. V, J and clone size were drawn from that table, and D and trimming were deduced from the DNA. The data hold 200,000 to 250,000 clones, with approximately 79% observed a single time. The CDR3 has 14 amino acids. Germline loops: CDR1 LNHDA, CDR2 SQIVND (reference sequence). V lost 4 bases and J 5 bases, leaving 14 bases between the germline ends. These data come from a study of blood T cell repertoires in COVID-19. On the study more broadly: Donors in the United States, Italy and Spain gave samples during acute or convalescent COVID-19. In each case, the material was cDNA or gDNA derived from T cells, B-cell-depleted T cells, or PBMCs.

Sequenced: peripheral blood. The clonotype comes from an elderly woman with active or convalescent COVID-19. The V and J genes are TRBV19 and TRBJ1-1; the D gene is possibly TRBD1 (5 bases). The CDR3, as DNA: TGTGCCAGTAGTAGTGGGTGGGAGGGGACTGAAGCTTTCTTT. Its protein is CASSSGWEGTEAFF.